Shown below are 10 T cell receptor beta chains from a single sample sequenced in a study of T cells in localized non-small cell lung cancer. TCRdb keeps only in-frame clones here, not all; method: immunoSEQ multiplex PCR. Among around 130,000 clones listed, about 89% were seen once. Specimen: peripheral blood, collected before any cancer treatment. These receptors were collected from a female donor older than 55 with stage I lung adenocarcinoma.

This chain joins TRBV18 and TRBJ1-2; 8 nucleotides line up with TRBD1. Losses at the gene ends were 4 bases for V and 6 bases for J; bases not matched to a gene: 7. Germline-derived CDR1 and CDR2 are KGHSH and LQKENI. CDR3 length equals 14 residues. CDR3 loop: CASSLTGTGNGYTF. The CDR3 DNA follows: TGTGCCAGCTCACTAACCGGGACAGGAAATGGCTACACCTTC.

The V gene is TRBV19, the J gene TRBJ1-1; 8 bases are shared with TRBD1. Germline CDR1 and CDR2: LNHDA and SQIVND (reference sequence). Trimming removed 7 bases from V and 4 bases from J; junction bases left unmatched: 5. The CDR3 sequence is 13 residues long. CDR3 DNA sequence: TGTGCCAGTACAGGGGGCGCGTTCACTGAAGCTTTCTTT. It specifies CASTGGAFTEAFF. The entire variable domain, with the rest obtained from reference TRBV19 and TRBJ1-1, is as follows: DGGITQSPKYLFRKEGQNVTLSCEQNLNHDAMYWYRQDPGQGLRLIYYSQIVNDFQKGDIAEGYSVSREKKESFPLTVTSAQKNPTAFYLCASTGGAFTEAFFGQGTRLTVV.

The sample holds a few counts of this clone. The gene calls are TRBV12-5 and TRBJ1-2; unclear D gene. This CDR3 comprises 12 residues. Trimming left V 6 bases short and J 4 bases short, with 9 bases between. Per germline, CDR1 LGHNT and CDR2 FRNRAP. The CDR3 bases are TGTGCTAGTGGCCTGGATCTCTATGGCTACACCTTC. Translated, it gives CASGLDLYGYTF. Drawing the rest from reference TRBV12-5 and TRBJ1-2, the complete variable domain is DARVTQTPRHKVTEMGQEVTMRCQPILGHNTVFWYRQTMMQGLELLAYFRNRAPLDDSGMPKDRFSAEMPDATLATLKIQPSEPRDSAVYFCASGLDLYGYTFGSGTRLTVV.

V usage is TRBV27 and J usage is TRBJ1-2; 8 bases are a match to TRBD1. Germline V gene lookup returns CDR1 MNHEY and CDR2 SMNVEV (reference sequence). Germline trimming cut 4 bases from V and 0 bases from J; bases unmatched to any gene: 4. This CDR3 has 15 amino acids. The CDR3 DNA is TGTGCCAGCAGTTCGGACAGGGCAACTAACTATGGCTACACCTTC. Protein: CASSSDRATNYGYTF.

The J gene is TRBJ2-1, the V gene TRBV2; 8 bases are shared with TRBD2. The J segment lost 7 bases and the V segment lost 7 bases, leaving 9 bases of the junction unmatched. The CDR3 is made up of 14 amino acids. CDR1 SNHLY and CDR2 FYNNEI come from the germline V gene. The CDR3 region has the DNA TGTGCCAGCATAAACGGGAGGGCCACTAATGAGCAGTTCTTC. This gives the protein CASINGRATNEQFF.

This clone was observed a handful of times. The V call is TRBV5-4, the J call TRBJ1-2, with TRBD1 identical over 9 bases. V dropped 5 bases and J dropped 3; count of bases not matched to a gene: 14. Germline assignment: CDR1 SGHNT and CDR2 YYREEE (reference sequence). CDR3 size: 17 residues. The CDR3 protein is CASSGEGTGRWDYGYTF. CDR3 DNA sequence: TGTGCCAGCAGTGGGGAAGGGACAGGGAGGTGGGACTATGGCTACACCTTC. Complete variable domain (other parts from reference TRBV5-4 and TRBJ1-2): ETGVTQSPTHLIKTRGQQVTLRCSSQSGHNTVSWYQQALGQGPQFIFQYYREEENGRGNFPPRFSGLQFPNYSSELNVNALELDDSALYLCASSGEGTGRWDYGYTFGSGTRLTVV.

This chain's CDR3 is CASRQPFRDLAYGYTF. The CDR3 DNA sequence: TGTGCCAGCAGGCAACCATTCCGGGACCTCGCCTATGGCTACACCTTC. V usage is TRBV6-6 and J usage is TRBJ1-2; D is possibly TRBD1 (5 bases). Germline V CDR1 and CDR2: MNHNY, SVGAGI (reference sequence). The CDR3 length is 16 residues. The V and J ends lost 6 bases and 4 bases respectively, with 21 bases between them.

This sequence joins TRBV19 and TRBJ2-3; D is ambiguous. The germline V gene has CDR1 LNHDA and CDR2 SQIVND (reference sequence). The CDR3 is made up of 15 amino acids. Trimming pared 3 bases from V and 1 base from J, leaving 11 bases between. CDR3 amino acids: CASSMVFQGTDTQYF. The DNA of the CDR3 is TGTGCCAGTAGTATGGTATTCCAGGGCACAGATACGCAGTATTTT.

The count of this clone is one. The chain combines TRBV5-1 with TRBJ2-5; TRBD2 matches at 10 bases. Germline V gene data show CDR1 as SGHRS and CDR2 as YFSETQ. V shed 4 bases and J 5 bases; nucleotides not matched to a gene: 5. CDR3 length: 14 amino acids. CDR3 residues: CASSPGTSAETQYF. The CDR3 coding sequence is TGCGCCAGCAGCCCGGGGACTAGCGCCGAGACCCAGTACTTC.

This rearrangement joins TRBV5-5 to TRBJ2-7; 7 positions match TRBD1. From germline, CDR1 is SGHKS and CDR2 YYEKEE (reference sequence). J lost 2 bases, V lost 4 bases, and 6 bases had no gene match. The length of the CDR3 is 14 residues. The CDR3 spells CASSQQGIAYEQYF. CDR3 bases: TGTGCCAGCAGCCAACAGGGGATCGCCTACGAGCAGTACTTC.